Reported below is one T cell receptor (beta chain). The antigen remains unidentified. The data derive from a study of T cell responses to AZD1222 COVID-19 vaccine. General study points: Females outnumbered males among donors, who were mostly white British; clonal diversity was possibly underestimated. The number of AZD1222 recipients seropositive at baseline was only six.

The protocol was immunoSEQ multiplex PCR, while the TCRdb copy is restricted to in-frame clones and leaves out a portion. This sample has 170,000 or so clones, with about 92% found just once. The germline V gene has CDR1 SEHNR and CDR2 FQNEAQ (reference sequence). The CDR3 length is 15 residues. J was trimmed by 2 bases and V by 5 bases; bases with no gene match: 7. V gene TRBV7-9 combines with J gene TRBJ2-5; 8 bases are shared with TRBD1. The sample consisted of peripheral blood, taken on day 0 of AZD1222 vaccination. This receptor was taken from an adult in good health. CDR3 protein: CASSPRQGTQETQYF. Written as DNA, the CDR3 is TGTGCCAGCAGCCCCAGACAGGGGACTCAAGAGACCCAGTACTTC.